Detailed here is one T cell receptor (beta chain). Antigen unknown. Trimming stripped 0 bases from V and 8 bases from J, with 20 bases between. The CDR3 has 17 amino acids. Germline CDR1 and CDR2: LNHNV and YYDKDF (reference sequence). The PCR used 60 Vbeta and 13 Jbeta primers. TCRdb keeps only in-frame clones here, not all; method: immunoSEQ multiplex PCR. This table holds about 150,000 clones, roughly 74% found once. This record belongs to a study of cytomegalovirus exposure and HLA in healthy donors. General study points: Productive rates of about 87% or about 30% were seen for most TCR beta V segments in an earlier analysis. A link between a missense DCLRE1C variant and TCR beta V- and J-gene trimming emerged from a later analysis.

Sequencing was performed on PBMCs. V is TRBV15 and J is TRBJ2-1; possible D gene TRBD1, 6 bases. This clonotype was sampled from a man aged 18 to 30 in good health and CMV-seronegative. This chain's CDR3 is CATSRDRVRGGRDEQFF. CDR3 DNA: TGTGCCACCAGCAGAGATCGAGTTCGAGGGGGAAGGGATGAGCAGTTCTTC.